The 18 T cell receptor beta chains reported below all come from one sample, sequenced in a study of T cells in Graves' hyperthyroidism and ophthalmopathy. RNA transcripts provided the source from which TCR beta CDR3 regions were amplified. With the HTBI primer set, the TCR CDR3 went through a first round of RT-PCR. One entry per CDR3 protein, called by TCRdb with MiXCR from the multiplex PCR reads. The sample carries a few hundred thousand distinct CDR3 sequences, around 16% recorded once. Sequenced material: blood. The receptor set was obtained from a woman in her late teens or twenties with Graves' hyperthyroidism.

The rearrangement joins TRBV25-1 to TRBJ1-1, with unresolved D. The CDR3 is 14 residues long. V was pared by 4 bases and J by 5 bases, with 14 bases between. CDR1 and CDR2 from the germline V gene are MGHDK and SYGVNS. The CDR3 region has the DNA TGTGCCAGCAGTGGCGCAGGAACGGGGACTGAAGCTTTCTTT. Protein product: CASSGAGTGTEAFF.

CDR3 residues: CASSSTPGKNTQYF. The CDR3 DNA is TGTGCCAGCAGCTCAACCCCCGGGAAGAATACGCAGTATTTT. The chain combines TRBV5-4 with TRBJ2-3; possible D gene TRBD2, 5 bases. Trimming took 3 bases from V and 7 from J, leaving 15 bases between them. This CDR3 contains 14 residues. The germline V gene has CDR1 SGHNT and CDR2 YYREEE (reference sequence).

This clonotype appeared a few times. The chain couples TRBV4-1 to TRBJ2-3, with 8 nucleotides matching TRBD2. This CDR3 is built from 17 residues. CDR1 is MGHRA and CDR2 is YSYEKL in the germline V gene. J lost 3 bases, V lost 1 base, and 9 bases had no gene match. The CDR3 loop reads CASSQVKAGVITDTQYF. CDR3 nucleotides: TGCGCCAGCAGCCAAGTCAAAGCGGGGGTAATTACAGATACGCAGTATTTT.

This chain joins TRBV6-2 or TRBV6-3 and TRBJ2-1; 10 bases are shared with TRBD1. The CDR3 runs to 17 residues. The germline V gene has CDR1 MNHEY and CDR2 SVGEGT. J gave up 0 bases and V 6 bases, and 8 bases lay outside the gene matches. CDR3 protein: CASRTAGTGVSYNEQFF. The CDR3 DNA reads TGTGCCAGCAGAACCGCCGGGACAGGGGTCTCCTACAATGAGCAGTTCTTC.

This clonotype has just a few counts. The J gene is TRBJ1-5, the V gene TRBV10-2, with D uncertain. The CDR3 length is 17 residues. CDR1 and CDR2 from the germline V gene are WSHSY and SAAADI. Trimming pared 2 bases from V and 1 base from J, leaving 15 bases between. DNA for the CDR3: TGCGCCAGCAGTGAGCCGGGCCGCCCCGAGAGCAATCAGCCCCAGCATTTT. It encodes CASSEPGRPESNQPQHF.

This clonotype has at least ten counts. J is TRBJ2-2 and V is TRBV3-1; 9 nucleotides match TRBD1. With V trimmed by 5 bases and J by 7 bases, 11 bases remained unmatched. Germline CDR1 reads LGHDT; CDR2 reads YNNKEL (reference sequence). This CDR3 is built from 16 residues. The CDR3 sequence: CASSSGTGSLNGELFF. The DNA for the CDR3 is TGTGCCAGCAGCTCCGGGACAGGGTCATTAAACGGGGAGCTGTTTTTT.

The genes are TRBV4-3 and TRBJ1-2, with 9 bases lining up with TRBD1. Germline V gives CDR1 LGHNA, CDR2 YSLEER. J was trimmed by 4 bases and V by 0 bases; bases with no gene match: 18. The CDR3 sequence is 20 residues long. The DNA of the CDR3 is TGCGCCAGCAGCCAAGAATTTGCCCTGACCCCCGGGACAGGGTCCTATGGCTACACCTTC. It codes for CASSQEFALTPGTGSYGYTF.

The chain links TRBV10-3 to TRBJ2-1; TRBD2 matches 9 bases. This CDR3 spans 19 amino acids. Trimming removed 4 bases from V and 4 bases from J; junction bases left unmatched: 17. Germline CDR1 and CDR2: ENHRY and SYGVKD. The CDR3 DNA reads TGTGCCATCAGTGGTTCATGGGAGCGGGAGGCGTTATATTACAATGAGCAGTTCTTC. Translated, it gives CAISGSWEREALYYNEQFF.

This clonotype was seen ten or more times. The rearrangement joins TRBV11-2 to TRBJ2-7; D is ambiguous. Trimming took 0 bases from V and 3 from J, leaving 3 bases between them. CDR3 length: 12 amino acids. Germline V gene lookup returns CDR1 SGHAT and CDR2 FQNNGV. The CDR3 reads CASSLEFYEQYF. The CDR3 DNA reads TGTGCCAGCAGCTTAGAGTTCTACGAGCAGTACTTC.

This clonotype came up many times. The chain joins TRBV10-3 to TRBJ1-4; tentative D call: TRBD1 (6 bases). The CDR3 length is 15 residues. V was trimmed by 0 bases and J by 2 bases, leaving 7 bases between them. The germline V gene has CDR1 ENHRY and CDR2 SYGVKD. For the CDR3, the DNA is TGTGCCATCAGTGAGTCGGGGGCGACTAATGAAAAACTGTTTTTT. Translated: CAISESGATNEKLFF.

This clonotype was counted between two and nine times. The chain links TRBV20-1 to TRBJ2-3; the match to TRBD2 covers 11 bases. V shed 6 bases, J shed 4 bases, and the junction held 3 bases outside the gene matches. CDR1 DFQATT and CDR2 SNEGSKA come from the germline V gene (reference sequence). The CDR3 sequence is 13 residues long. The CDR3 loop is CSARTSGPDTQYF. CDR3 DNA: TGCAGTGCAAGGACTAGCGGGCCAGATACGCAGTATTTT.

Written as DNA, the CDR3 is TGTGCCAGCAGGCCTATTGACAGTTCCTATGGCTACACCTTC. Translating gives CASRPIDSSYGYTF. This chain joins TRBV27 and TRBJ1-2; possible D gene TRBD1, 5 bases. V lost 6 bases to trimming and J lost 4 bases, with 15 bases between them. The CDR3 spans 14 residues. The germline CDR1 and CDR2 sequences are MNHEY and SMNVEV (reference sequence).

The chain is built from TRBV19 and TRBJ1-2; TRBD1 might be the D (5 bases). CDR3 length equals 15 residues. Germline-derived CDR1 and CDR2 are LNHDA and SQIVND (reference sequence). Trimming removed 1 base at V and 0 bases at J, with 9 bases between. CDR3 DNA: TGTGCCAGTAGTATAGTAGGGGAGTCTAACTATGGCTACACCTTC. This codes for CASSIVGESNYGYTF.

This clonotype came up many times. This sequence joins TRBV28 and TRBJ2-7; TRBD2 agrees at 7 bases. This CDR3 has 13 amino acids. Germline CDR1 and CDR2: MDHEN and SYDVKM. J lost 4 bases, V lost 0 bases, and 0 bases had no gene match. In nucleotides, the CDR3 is TGTGCCAGCAGTTTATGGGGAGGGTACGAGCAGTACTTC. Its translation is CASSLWGGYEQYF.

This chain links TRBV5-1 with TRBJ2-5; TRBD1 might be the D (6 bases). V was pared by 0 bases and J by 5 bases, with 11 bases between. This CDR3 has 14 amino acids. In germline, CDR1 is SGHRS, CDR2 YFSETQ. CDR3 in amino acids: CASSLGDTRETQYF. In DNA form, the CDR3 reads TGCGCCAGCAGCTTGGGGGACACCCGGGAGACCCAGTACTTC.

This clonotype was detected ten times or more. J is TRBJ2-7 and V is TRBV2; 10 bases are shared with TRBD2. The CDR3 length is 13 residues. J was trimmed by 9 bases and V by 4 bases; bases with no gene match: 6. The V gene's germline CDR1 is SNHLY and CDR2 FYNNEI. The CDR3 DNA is TGTGCCAGCAGTGCCGGGACTAGCGTGCGGCAGTACTTC. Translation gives CASSAGTSVRQYF.

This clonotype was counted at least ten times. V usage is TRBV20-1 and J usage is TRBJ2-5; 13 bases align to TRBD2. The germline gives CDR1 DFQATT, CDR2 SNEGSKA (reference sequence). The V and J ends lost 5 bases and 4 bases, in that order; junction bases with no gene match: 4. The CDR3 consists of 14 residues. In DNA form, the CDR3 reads TGCAGTGCTCGGACTAGCGGGAGAGGAGAGACCCAGTACTTC. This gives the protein CSARTSGRGETQYF.

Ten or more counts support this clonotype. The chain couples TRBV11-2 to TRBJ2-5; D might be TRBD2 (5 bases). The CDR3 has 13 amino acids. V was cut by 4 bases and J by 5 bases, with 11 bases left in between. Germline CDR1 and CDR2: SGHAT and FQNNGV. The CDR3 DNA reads TGTGCCAGCAGCTGGGTCGGGGTCGAGACCCAGTACTTC. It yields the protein CASSWVGVETQYF.